Here is one TCR beta chain with its context. What it binds is unknown. This entry is derived from a study of cytomegalovirus exposure and HLA in healthy donors. The CDR3 is 15 amino acids. J lost 4 bases, V lost 5 bases, and 8 bases had no gene match. The V gene's germline CDR1 is MDHEN and CDR2 SYDVKM. The study's findings and limits: Exclusion as indistinguishable affected some V segments, including TRBV6-2 and TRBV6-3. It was approximately 160 TCR beta chains that were listed as cytomegalovirus-associated.

Both 60 Vbeta primers and 13 Jbeta primers went into the PCR. The repertoire was sequenced with immunoSEQ multiplex PCR; TCRdb's copy has only in-frame clones and lacks some. The sample holds 130,000 to 150,000 clones, roughly 80% seen once. This rearrangement joins TRBV28 to TRBJ2-1; 7 nucleotides agree with TRBD1. The sequenced sample was PBMCs. The clonotype comes from a man between 40 and 49 years old in good health and CMV-seropositive. The CDR3 loop reads CASSRQGMIYNEQFF. CDR3 in DNA: TGTGCCAGCAGTAGACAGGGTATGATATACAATGAGCAGTTCTTC.